These T cell receptor beta chains were read from a single sample in a study of cytotoxic CD8 clonotypes in ibrutinib-treated CLL. TCRdb's table, derived via immunoSEQ multiplex PCR, lists solely in-frame clones and lacks some. Seen here are around 160,000 clones, roughly four fifths observed once, and the top ten hold roughly 1.9%. Sample: PBMCs, taken after 12 months of ibrutinib treatment. Receptors originate from a human donor with chronic lymphocytic leukemia. Each CDR3 is given with its conserved first and last residue. A D gene is named only where the DNA matches it firmly. Only part of the rows carry a size: once, few, many, or a class if the clone is expanded.

d_call j_call cdr3_length clone_size v_call cdr3_aa cdr3_nt
TRBD2 TRBJ2-5 14 - TRBV18 CASSPGLAGETQYF TGTGCCAGCTCACCCGGACTAGCGGGAGAGACCCAGTACTTC
- TRBJ1-1 13 few TRBV28 CASSSIMNTEAFF TGTGCCAGCAGTTCAATCATGAACACTGAAGCTTTCTTT
TRBD1 TRBJ1-4 15 - TRBV9 CASSSWTGGNEKLFF TGTGCCAGCAGCTCCTGGACAGGGGGGAATGAAAAACTGTTTTTT
- TRBJ2-7 14 - TRBV5-1 CASRPSRGPYEQYF TGCGCCAGCAGACCAAGCCGGGGGCCCTACGAGCAGTACTTC
- TRBJ2-2 13 few TRBV27 CATTTENTGELFF TGTGCCACCACGACAGAGAACACCGGGGAGCTGTTTTTT
TRBD1 TRBJ1-2 16 - TRBV5-6 CASSLVDRGLSDGYTF TGTGCCAGCAGCTTAGTGGACAGGGGGCTGAGCGATGGCTACACCTTC
- TRBJ2-7 18 - TRBV5-1 CASSLGPIQGVSSYEQYF TGCGCCAGCAGCTTGGGTCCCATCCAAGGGGTCAGCTCCTACGAGCAGTACTTC
TRBD2 TRBJ2-3 15 few TRBV9 CASTVAGRSTDTQYF TGTGCCAGCACCGTAGCGGGGAGGAGCACAGATACGCAGTATTTT
- TRBJ1-6 17 few TRBV14 CASSPAGQRSYNSPLHF TGTGCCAGCAGCCCGGCCGGACAGCGCTCCTATAATTCACCCCTCCACTTT
- TRBJ1-4 13 - TRBV2 CASLLSTNEKLFF TGTGCCAGCCTACTCAGTACTAATGAAAAACTGTTTTTT
- TRBJ1-1 12 - TRBV6-6 CASKEGRDEAFF TGTGCCAGCAAAGAAGGGCGGGATGAAGCTTTCTTT
- TRBJ2-7 11 - TRBV20-1 CSAPDSYEQYF TGCAGTGCCCCGGACAGCTACGAGCAGTACTTC
- TRBJ1-1 17 - TRBV4-3 CASSQASPRDLHTEAFF TGCGCCAGCAGCCAAGCCTCACCTCGGGACCTCCACACTGAAGCTTTCTTT
- TRBJ2-7 14 - TRBV28 CASRSRDASYEQYF TGTGCCAGCAGGAGTCGGGACGCCTCCTACGAGCAGTACTTC
- TRBJ1-6 15 - TRBV5-1 CASSLATGNHSPLHF TGCGCCAGCAGCTTGGCCACAGGGAATCATTCACCCCTCCACTTT
- TRBJ2-7 13 - TRBV19 CASSPDMMGEQYF TGTGCCAGTAGTCCCGATATGATGGGCGAGCAGTACTTC
TRBD2 TRBJ2-1 16 - TRBV11-3 CASSLDGSGRINEQFF TGTGCCAGCAGCTTAGACGGCAGCGGGAGAATAAATGAGCAGTTCTTC
- TRBJ1-3 15 - TRBV28 CASSSWRGAVNTIYF TGTGCCAGCAGTTCGTGGAGGGGAGCCGTAAACACCATATATTTT
TRBD1 TRBJ1-5 15 few TRBV27 CASSPRQGGNQPQHF TGTGCCAGCAGCCCGCGACAGGGGGGAAATCAGCCCCAGCATTTT
TRBD1 TRBJ1-3 15 - TRBV6-1 CASSSTGATGNTIYF TGTGCCAGCAGTTCAACAGGGGCCACTGGAAACACCATATATTTT